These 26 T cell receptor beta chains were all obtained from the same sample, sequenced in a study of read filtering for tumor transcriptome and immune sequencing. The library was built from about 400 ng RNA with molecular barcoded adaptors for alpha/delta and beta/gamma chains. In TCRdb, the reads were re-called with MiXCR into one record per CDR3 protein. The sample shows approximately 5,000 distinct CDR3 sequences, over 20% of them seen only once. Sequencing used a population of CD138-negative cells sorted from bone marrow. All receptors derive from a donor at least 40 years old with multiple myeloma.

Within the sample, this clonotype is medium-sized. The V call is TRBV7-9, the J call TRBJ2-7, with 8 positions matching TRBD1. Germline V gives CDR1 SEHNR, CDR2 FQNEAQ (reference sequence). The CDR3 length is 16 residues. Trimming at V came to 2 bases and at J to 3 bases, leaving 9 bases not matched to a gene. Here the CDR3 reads CASSLRGQGIGYEQYF. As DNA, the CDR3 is TGTGCCAGCAGCTTACGAGGACAGGGCATCGGCTACGAGCAGTACTTC.

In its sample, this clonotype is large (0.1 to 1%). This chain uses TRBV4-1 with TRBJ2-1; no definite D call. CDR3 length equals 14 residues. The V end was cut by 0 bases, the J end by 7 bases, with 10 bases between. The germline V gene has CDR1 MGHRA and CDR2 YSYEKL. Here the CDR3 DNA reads TGCGCCAGCAGCCAAGAATTGGCGAGAAATGAGCAGTTCTTC. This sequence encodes CASSQELARNEQFF.

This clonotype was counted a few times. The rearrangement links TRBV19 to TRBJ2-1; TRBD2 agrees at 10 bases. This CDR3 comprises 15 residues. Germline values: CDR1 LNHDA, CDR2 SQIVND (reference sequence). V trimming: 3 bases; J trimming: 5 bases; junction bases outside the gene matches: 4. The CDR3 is CASSILAGENNEQFF. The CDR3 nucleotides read TGTGCCAGTAGTATTCTAGCGGGAGAAAACAATGAGCAGTTCTTC.

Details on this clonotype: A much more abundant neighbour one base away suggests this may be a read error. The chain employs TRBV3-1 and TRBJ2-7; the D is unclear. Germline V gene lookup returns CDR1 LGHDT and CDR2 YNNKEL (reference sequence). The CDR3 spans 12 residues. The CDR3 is CVSSPISSEQYF. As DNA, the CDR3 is TGTGTCAGCAGCCCCATTTCATCCGAGCAGTACTTC.

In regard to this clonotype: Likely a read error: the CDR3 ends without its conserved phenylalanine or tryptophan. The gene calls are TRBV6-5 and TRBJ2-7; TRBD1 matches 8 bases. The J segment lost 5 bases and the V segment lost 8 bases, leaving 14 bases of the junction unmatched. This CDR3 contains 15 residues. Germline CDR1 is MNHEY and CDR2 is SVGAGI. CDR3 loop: CASGRAWDRPDEQYL. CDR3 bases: TGTGCCAGCGGCCGCGCTTGGGACAGGCCGGACGAGCAGTACCTC.

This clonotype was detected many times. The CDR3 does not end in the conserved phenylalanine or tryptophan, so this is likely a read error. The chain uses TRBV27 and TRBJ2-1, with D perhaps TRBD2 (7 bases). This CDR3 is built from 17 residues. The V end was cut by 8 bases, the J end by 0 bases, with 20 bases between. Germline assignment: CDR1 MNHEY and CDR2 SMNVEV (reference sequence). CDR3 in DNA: TGTGCCAGCCTTCACAGAGGGGGAGGGTACTCCTACAATGAGCAGTTCCTC. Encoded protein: CASLHRGGGYSYNEQFL.

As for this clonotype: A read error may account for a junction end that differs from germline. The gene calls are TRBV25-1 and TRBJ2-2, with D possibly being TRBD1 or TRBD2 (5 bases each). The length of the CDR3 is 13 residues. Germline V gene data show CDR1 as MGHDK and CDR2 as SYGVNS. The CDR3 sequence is CATPGPSVGEMFF. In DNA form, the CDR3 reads TGTGCCACCCCGGGCCCTTCGGTGGGGGAGATGTTCTTT.

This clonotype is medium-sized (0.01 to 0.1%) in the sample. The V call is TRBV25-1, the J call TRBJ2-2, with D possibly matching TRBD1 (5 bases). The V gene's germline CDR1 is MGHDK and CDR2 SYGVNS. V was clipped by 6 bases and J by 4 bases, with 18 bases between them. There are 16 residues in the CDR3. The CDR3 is CASSDDSNPITGELFF. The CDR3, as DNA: TGTGCCAGCAGCGACGACAGCAATCCTATCACCGGGGAGCTGTTTTTT.

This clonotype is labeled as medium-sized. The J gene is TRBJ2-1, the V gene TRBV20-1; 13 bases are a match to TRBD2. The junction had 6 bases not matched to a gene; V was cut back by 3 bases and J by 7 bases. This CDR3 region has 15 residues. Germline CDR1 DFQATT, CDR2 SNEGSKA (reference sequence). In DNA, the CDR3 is TGCAGTGCTAGTGGGGGACTAGCGGGATTGAATGAGCAGTTCTTC. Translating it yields CSASGGLAGLNEQFF.

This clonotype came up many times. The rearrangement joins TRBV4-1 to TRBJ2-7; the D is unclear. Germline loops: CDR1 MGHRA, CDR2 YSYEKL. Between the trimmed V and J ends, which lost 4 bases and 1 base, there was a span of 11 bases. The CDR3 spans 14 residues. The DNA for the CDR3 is TGCGCCAGCAGCCCAAAGGGCTCATCCTACGAGCAGTACTTC. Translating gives CASSPKGSSYEQYF.

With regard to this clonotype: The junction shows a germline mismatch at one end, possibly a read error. DNA for the CDR3: TGTGCCATCAGTGATTCGGGGTTGACTGAGGCTTTCTTT. Translating gives CAISDSGLTEAFF. The chain has TRBV10-3 and TRBJ1-1, with D unclear. Per the germline V gene, CDR1 is ENHRY and CDR2 is SYGVKD. The CDR3 extends over 13 amino acids.

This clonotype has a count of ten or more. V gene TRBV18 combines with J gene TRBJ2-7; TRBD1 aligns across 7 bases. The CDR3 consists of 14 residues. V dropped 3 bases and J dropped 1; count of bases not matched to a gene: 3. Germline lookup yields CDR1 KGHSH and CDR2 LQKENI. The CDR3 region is CASSPTQGSYEQYF. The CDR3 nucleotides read TGTGCCAGCTCACCTACACAGGGGTCCTACGAGCAGTACTTC.

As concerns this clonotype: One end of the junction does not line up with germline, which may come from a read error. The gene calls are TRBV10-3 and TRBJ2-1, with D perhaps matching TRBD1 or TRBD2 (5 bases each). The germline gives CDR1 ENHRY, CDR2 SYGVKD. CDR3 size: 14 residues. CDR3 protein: CALRGAGAYSEQFF. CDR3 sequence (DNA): TGTGCCCTAAGGGGCGCGGGTGCCTACAGTGAGCAGTTCTTC.

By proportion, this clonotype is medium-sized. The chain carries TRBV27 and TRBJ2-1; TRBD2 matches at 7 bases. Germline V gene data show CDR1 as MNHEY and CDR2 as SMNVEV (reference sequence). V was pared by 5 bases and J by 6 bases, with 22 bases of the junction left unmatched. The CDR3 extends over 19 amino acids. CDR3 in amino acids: CASSLDNPLQVAGLNEQFF. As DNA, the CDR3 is TGTGCCAGCAGTCTAGACAATCCCCTCCAAGTAGCGGGTCTCAATGAGCAGTTCTTC.

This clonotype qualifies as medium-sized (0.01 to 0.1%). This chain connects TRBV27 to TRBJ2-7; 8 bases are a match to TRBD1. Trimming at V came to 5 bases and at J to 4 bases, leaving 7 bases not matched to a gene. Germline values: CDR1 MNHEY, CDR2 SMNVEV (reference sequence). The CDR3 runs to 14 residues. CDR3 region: CASSRGRGLYEQYF. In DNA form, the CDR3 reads TGTGCCAGCAGTCGAGGCAGGGGGCTTTACGAGCAGTACTTC.

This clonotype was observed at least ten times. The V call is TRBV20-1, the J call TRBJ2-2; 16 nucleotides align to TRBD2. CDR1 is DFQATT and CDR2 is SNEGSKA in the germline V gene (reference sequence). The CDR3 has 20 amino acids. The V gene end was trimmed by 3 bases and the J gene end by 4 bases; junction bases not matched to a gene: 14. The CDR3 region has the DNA TGCAGTGCTAGGGGGATTAGCGGGACTAGCGGGAGGGCGGGCACCGGGGAGCTGTTTTTT. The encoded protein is CSARGISGTSGRAGTGELFF.

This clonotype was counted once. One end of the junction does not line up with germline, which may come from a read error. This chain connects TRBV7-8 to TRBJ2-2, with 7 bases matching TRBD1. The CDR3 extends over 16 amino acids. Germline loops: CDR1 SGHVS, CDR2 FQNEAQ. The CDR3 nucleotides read TGTGCCTGCAGCCCCCAAGGGGGCGCGAACACCGGGGAGCTGTTTTTT. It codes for CACSPQGGANTGELFF.

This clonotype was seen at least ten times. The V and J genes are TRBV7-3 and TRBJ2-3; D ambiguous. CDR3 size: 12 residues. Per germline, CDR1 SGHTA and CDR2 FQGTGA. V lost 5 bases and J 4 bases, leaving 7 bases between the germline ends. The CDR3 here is CASSPFADTQYF. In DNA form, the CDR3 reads TGTGCCAGCAGCCCCTTCGCAGATACGCAGTATTTT.

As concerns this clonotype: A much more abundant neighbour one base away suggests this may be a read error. The CDR3 spells CATCDLGTDQETQYF. The CDR3 DNA reads as TGTGCCACCTGTGATCTCGGGACAGACCAAGAGACCCAGTACTTC. The genes are TRBV24-1 and TRBJ2-5; TRBD1 agrees at 7 bases. Germline CDR1 KGHDR, CDR2 SFDVKD. The CDR3 loop spans 15 amino acids.

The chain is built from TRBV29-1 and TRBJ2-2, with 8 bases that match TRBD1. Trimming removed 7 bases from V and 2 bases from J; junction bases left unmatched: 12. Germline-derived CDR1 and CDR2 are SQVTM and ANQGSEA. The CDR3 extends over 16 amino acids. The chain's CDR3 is CSASEQGDINTGELFF. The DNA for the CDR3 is TGCAGCGCTTCCGAACAGGGGGATATTAACACCGGGGAGCTGTTTTTT.

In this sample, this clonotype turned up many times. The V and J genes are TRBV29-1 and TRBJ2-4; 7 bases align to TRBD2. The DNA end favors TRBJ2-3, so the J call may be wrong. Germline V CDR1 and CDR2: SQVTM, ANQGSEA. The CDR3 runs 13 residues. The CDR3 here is CSVTRDYGSTQYF. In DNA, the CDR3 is TGCAGCGTTACCCGGGACTACGGGAGTACGCAGTATTTT.

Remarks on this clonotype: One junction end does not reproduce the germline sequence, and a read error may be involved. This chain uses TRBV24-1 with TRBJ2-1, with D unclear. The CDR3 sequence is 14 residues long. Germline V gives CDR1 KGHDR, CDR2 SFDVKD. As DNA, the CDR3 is TGTGCCACCAGTGATCTTGGCGGTTCCCGTGAGCAGTCCTTC. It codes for CATSDLGGSREQSF.

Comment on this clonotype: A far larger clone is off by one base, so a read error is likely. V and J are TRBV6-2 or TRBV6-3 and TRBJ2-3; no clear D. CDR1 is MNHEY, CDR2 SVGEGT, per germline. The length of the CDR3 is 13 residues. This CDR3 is CASRAKSTNTQYF. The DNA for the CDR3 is TGTGCCAGCAGGGCTAAGAGCACAAATACGCAGTATTTT.

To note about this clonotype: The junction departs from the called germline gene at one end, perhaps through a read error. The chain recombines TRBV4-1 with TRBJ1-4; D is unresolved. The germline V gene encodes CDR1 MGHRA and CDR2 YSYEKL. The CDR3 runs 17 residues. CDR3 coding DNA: TGTGCCAGCATCCGACTTCTCTCCCCTGCAACTAATGAAAAACTGTTTTTT. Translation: CASIRLLSPATNEKLFF.

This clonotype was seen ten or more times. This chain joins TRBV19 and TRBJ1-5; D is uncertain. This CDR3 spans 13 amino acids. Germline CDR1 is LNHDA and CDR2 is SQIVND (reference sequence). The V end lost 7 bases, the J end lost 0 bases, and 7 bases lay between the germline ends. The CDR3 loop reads CASTDYSNQPQHF. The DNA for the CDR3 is TGTGCCAGTACAGATTATAGCAATCAGCCCCAGCATTTT.

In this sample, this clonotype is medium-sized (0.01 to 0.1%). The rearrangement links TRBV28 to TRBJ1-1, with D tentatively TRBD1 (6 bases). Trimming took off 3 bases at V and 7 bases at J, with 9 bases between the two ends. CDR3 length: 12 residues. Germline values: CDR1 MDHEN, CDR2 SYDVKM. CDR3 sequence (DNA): TGTGCCAGCAGTTTGAGGGGGATTGAAGCTTTCTTT. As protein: CASSLRGIEAFF.